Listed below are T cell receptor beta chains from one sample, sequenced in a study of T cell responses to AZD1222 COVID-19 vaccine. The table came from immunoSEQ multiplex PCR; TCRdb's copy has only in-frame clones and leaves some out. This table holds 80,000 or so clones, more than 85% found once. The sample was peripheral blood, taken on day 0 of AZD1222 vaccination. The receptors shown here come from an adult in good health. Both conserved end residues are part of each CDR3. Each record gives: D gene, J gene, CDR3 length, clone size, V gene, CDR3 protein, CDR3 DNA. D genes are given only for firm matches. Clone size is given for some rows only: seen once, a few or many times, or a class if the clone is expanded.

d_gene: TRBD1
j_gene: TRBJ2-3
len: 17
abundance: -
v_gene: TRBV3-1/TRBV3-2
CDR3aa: CASSRNPGGAPGDTQYF
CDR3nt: TGTGCCAGCAGCCGAAATCCAGGGGGCGCCCCTGGGGATACGCAGTATTTT

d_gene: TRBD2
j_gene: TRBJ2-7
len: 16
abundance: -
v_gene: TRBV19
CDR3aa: CASSISGSGSSYEQYF
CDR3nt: TGTGCCAGTAGTATATCAGGGAGCGGGAGCTCCTACGAGCAGTACTTC

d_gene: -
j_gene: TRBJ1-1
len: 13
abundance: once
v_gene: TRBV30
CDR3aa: CAWSVSGRSEAFF
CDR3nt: TGTGCCTGGAGTGTATCGGGTAGGTCTGAAGCTTTCTTT

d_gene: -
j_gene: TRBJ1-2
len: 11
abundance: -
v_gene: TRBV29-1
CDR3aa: CSVSQGLGYTF
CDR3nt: TGCAGCGTGTCACAGGGACTTGGCTACACCTTC

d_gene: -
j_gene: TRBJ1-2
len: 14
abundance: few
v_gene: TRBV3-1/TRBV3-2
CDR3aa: CASKRGEINYGYTF
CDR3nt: TGTGCCAGCAAGAGAGGGGAGATTAACTATGGCTACACCTTC

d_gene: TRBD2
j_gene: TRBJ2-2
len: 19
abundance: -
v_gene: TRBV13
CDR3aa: CASSRRTSGEFANTGELFF
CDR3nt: TGTGCCAGCAGCCGGCGAACTAGCGGAGAATTCGCGAACACCGGGGAGCTGTTTTTT

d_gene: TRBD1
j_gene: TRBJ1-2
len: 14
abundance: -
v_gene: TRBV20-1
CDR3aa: CSASGQGAGYGYTF
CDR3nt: TGCAGTGCTAGTGGACAGGGGGCCGGGTATGGCTACACCTTC

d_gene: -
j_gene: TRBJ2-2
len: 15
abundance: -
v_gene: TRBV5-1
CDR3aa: CASSLASRSTGELFF
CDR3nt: TGCGCCAGCAGCTTGGCCAGTAGGTCCACCGGGGAGCTGTTTTTT

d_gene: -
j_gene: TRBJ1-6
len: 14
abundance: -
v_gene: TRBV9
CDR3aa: CASSVEAPNSPLHF
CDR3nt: TGTGCCAGCAGCGTAGAGGCGCCTAATTCACCCCTCCACTTT

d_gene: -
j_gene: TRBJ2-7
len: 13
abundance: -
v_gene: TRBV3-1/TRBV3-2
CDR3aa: CASSQRGTDEQYF
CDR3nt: TGTGCCAGCAGCCAACGCGGGACGGACGAGCAGTACTTC

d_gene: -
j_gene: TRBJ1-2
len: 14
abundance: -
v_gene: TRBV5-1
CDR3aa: CASSLARGAEGYTF
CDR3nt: TGCGCCAGCAGCTTGGCCAGAGGGGCGGAAGGCTACACCTTC

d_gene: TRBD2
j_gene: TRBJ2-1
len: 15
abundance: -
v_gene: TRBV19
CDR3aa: CASSIGAGGDNEQFF
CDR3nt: TGTGCCAGTAGTATTGGTGCGGGGGGGGACAATGAGCAGTTCTTC

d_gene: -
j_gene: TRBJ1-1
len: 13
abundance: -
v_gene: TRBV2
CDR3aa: CASSEQGNTEAFF
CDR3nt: TGTGCCAGCAGTGAACAGGGTAACACTGAAGCTTTCTTT

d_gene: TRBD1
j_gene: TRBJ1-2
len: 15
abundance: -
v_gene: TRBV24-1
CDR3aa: CATSDTRTGGFGYTF
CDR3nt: TGTGCCACCAGTGATACGAGGACAGGGGGTTTCGGCTACACCTTC

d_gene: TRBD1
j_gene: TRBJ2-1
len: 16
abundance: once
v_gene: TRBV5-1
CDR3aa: CASSLGGGRSYNEQFF
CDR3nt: TGCGCCAGCAGCTTGGGAGGGGGCCGGTCCTACAATGAGCAGTTCTTC

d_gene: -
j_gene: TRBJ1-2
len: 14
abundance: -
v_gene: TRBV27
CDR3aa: CASSPEGPNYGYTF
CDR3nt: TGTGCCAGCAGTCCAGAGGGCCCGAACTATGGCTACACCTTC

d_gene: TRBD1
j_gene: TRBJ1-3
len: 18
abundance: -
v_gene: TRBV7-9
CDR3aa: CASSRIFHRGTSGNTIYF
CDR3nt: TGTGCCAGCAGCCGGATTTTCCACAGGGGGACCTCTGGAAACACCATATATTTT

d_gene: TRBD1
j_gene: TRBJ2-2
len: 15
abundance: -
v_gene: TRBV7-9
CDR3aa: CASSSGQGNTGELFF
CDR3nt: TGTGCCAGCAGCTCGGGACAGGGGAACACCGGGGAGCTGTTTTTT

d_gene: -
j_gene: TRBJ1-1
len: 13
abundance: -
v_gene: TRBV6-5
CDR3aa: CASHLYFPSEAFF
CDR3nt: TGTGCCAGCCACCTTTATTTCCCCTCTGAAGCTTTCTTT

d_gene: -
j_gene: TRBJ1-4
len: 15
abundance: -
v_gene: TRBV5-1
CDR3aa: CASSLWPSTNEKLFF
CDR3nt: TGCGCCAGCAGCTTGTGGCCATCAACTAATGAAAAACTGTTTTTT

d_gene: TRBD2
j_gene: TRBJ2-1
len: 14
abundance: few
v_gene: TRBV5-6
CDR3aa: CASSSGRGYNEQFF
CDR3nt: TGTGCCAGCAGCTCCGGGAGGGGCTACAATGAGCAGTTCTTC

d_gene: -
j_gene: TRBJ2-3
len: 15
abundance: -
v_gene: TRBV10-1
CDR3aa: CASSDFRGSTDTQYF
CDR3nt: TGCGCCAGCAGTGATTTCAGGGGTAGCACAGATACGCAGTATTTT

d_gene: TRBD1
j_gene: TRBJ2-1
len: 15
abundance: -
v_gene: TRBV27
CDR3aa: CASSFRGRGYNEQFF
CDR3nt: TGTGCCAGCAGCTTCAGGGGGCGCGGGTACAATGAGCAGTTCTTC

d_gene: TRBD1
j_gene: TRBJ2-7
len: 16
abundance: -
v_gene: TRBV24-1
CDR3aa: CATSDSRTGTLSEQYF
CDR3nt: TGTGCCACCAGTGACTCCCGGACAGGGACGTTGTCCGAGCAGTACTTC